What follows are 24 T cell receptor beta chains derived from one specimen sequenced in a study of shared clonotypes between healthy human individuals. Clones were sequenced by immunoSEQ multiplex PCR, and TCRdb holds only the in-frame ones, with some missing. This repertoire shows roughly 500,000 clones, around 96% found once; its top ten account for under 0.065%. The sample consisted of naive CD4+ T cells sorted from blood. Subset indicated: CD45RA+ positively selected. All receptors derive from a woman in her 30s in good health.

The chain carries TRBV4-1 and TRBJ2-7, with D possibly being TRBD2 (6 bases). The CDR3 has 15 amino acids. The V end was cut by 0 bases, the J end by 6 bases, with 15 bases between. Germline CDR1 reads MGHRA; CDR2 reads YSYEKL. The CDR3, as DNA: TGCGCCAGCAGCCAAGAGGCGGGACTCTCTCTCGAGCAGTACTTC. Encoded protein: CASSQEAGLSLEQYF.

The CDR3 protein is CAISVPAGLAGGDTQYF. The CDR3 coding sequence is TGTGCCATCAGTGTTCCGGCAGGGTTAGCGGGAGGAGATACGCAGTATTTT. V and J are TRBV10-3 and TRBJ2-3; 10 bases line up with TRBD2. V was clipped by 4 bases and J by 5 bases; unmatched bases: 12. This CDR3 spans 17 amino acids. Germline values: CDR1 ENHRY, CDR2 SYGVKD.

This CDR3 reads CASSPGLGGSNSYEQYF. CDR3 DNA sequence: TGTGCCAGCTCACCTGGACTGGGGGGAAGCAACTCCTACGAGCAGTACTTC. The rearrangement uses TRBV18 and TRBJ2-7; D may be TRBD2 (6 bases). The CDR3 totals 17 residues. The V gene's germline CDR1 is KGHSH and CDR2 LQKENI. Trimming took off 3 bases at V and 0 bases at J, with 18 bases between the two ends.

The chain uses TRBV5-1 and TRBJ2-7, with 10 bases aligning to TRBD2. CDR3 length equals 15 residues. From germline, CDR1 is SGHRS and CDR2 YFSETQ. Unmatched junction bases numbered 10, after V lost 5 bases and J lost 5 bases. The CDR3 here is CASSWVAGGGDEQYF. CDR3 DNA: TGCGCCAGCAGTTGGGTAGCGGGAGGAGGCGACGAGCAGTACTTC. The full variable domain, rest sourced from reference TRBV5-1 and TRBJ2-7, is KAGVTQTPRYLIKTRGQQVTLSCSPISGHRSVSWYQQTPGQGLQFLFEYFSETQRNKGNFPGRFSGRQFSNSRSEMNVSTLELGDSALYLCASSWVAGGGDEQYFGPGTRLTVT.

The chain employs TRBV5-6 and TRBJ2-3; 7 bases fit TRBD1. Germline V lookup: CDR1 SGHDT, CDR2 YYEEEE. The CDR3 runs 15 residues. Losses at the gene ends were 2 bases for V and 3 bases for J; bases not matched to a gene: 6. The CDR3 nucleotides read TGTGCCAGCAGCTTCTACAGGGGCTGGACAGATACGCAGTATTTT. Its translation is CASSFYRGWTDTQYF. Supplemented by reference TRBV5-6 and TRBJ2-3, the full variable domain reads DAGVTQSPTHLIKTRGQQVTLRCSPKSGHDTVSWYQQALGQGPQFIFQYYEEEERQRGNFPDRFSGHQFPNYSSELNVNALLLGDSALYLCASSFYRGWTDTQYFGPGTRLTVL.

V gene TRBV19 combines with J gene TRBJ2-2; 12 bases agree with TRBD2. CDR3 size: 15 residues. V shed 10 bases, J shed 1 base, and the junction held 4 bases outside the gene matches. Germline lookup yields CDR1 LNHDA and CDR2 SQIVND (reference sequence). In DNA form, the CDR3 reads TGTGCCACCTCTAGCGGGAGGGGGAACACCGGGGAGCTGTTTTTT. Amino acid sequence: CATSSGRGNTGELFF.

V usage is TRBV28 and J usage is TRBJ2-1, with 12 bases matching TRBD2. CDR1 MDHEN and CDR2 SYDVKM come from the germline V gene. The CDR3 has 14 amino acids. V was clipped by 8 bases and J by 9 bases; unmatched bases: 8. The CDR3 protein is CASSLAGGPLEQFF. The CDR3 DNA sequence: TGTGCCAGCTCTCTAGCGGGAGGGCCCCTTGAGCAGTTCTTC.

The rearrangement uses TRBV29-1 and TRBJ1-1; no definite D call. The CDR3 length is 11 residues. The V gene's germline CDR1 is SQVTM and CDR2 ANQGSEA. V lost 4 bases to trimming and J lost 5 bases, with 8 bases between them. The CDR3 is CSVVPGTEAFF. The CDR3 DNA follows: TGCAGCGTTGTTCCTGGGACTGAAGCTTTCTTT.

The chain uses TRBV29-1 and TRBJ1-1, with D unresolved. CDR1 is SQVTM and CDR2 is ANQGSEA in the germline V gene. The CDR3 covers 13 residues. The V end was cut by 1 base, the J end by 1 base, with 7 bases between. The CDR3 region is CSVEGEGNTEAFF. DNA of the CDR3: TGCAGCGTTGAAGGGGAGGGGAACACTGAAGCTTTCTTT.

The chain's CDR3 is CASSANPAGGYTF. The CDR3 coding sequence is TGCGCCAGCAGCGCAAACCCGGCGGGAGGCTACACCTTC. The V call is TRBV5-1, the J call TRBJ1-2; no clear D. Between the trimmed V and J ends, which lost 4 bases and 8 bases, there was a span of 15 bases. Germline-derived CDR1 and CDR2 are SGHRS and YFSETQ. The CDR3 extends over 13 amino acids. The full variable domain, in which reference TRBV5-1 and TRBJ1-2 provide the parts outside the CDR3, is KAGVTQTPRYLIKTRGQQVTLSCSPISGHRSVSWYQQTPGQGLQFLFEYFSETQRNKGNFPGRFSGRQFSNSRSEMNVSTLELGDSALYLCASSANPAGGYTFGSGTRLTVV.

The CDR3 region is CASSLTSGRAINEQFF. The CDR3 DNA follows: TGCGCCAGCAGCTTGACTAGCGGGAGGGCCATAAATGAGCAGTTCTTC. This chain connects TRBV5-1 to TRBJ2-1; 13 nucleotides line up with TRBD2. CDR3 size: 16 residues. V shed 1 base and J 7 bases; nucleotides not matched to a gene: 5. Germline V gives CDR1 SGHRS, CDR2 YFSETQ. The full variable domain, with the rest looked up from reference TRBV5-1 and TRBJ2-1, is KAGVTQTPRYLIKTRGQQVTLSCSPISGHRSVSWYQQTPGQGLQFLFEYFSETQRNKGNFPGRFSGRQFSNSRSEMNVSTLELGDSALYLCASSLTSGRAINEQFFGPGTRLTVL.

The chain combines TRBV30 with TRBJ2-1; D might be TRBD1 (6 bases). V was pared by 3 bases and J by 10 bases, with 16 bases between. The CDR3 extends over 13 amino acids. Germline CDR1 reads GTSNPN; CDR2 reads SVGIG (reference sequence). The DNA of the CDR3 is TGTGCCTGGAGGGTCGCGAACAGGGAGGAGCAGTTCTTC. Translation gives CAWRVANREEQFF.

This rearrangement joins TRBV4-2 to TRBJ2-3; D not resolved. Trimming took 3 bases from V and 2 from J, leaving 6 bases between them. In germline, CDR1 is LGHNA, CDR2 YNFKEQ. CDR3 length: 13 residues. This CDR3 is CASSQKNTDTQYF. The CDR3 bases are TGTGCCAGCAGCCAGAAAAACACAGATACGCAGTATTTT.

The CDR3 loop reads CAAGVSPEAFF. The CDR3 coding sequence is TGTGCCGCAGGGGTGAGCCCTGAAGCTTTCTTT. The V and J genes are TRBV11-2 and TRBJ1-1, with a tentative D call TRBD1 (6 bases). This CDR3 has 11 residues. Trimming took 11 bases from V and 6 from J, leaving 13 bases between them. Germline V lookup: CDR1 SGHAT, CDR2 FQNNGV.

This chain links TRBV27 with TRBJ1-2; maybe TRBD1 (6 bases). V was cut by 4 bases and J by 3 bases, with 9 bases left in between. The germline V gene encodes CDR1 MNHEY and CDR2 SMNVEV (reference sequence). The CDR3 has 13 residues. The CDR3 is CASSSWTDYGYTF. The CDR3 coding sequence is TGTGCCAGCAGTTCCTGGACAGACTATGGCTACACCTTC.

This clone was seen a single time. The genes are TRBV5-1 and TRBJ2-5, with no clear D. V was cut by 0 bases and J by 0 bases, with 15 bases left in between. The CDR3 contains 17 residues. Germline values: CDR1 SGHRS, CDR2 YFSETQ. The CDR3 spells CASSLGVWQTNQETQYF. Here the CDR3 DNA reads TGCGCCAGCAGCTTGGGTGTTTGGCAGACAAACCAAGAGACCCAGTACTTC.

The V and J genes are TRBV29-1 and TRBJ2-1; 12 bases agree with TRBD2. Germline lookup yields CDR1 SQVTM and CDR2 ANQGSEA. The length of the CDR3 is 17 residues. Trimming took 2 bases from V and 7 from J; bases not matched to a gene: 12. The CDR3 here is CSVERSKTSGSGNEQFF. The CDR3 nucleotides are TGCAGCGTTGAACGATCCAAGACTAGCGGGAGTGGAAATGAGCAGTTCTTC.

The DNA of the CDR3 is TGTGCTAGTGGTTTGTCCGGGAACACCGGGGAGCTGTTTTTT. Its translation: CASGLSGNTGELFF. The chain employs TRBV12-5 and TRBJ2-2, with unresolved D. CDR3 length: 14 amino acids. V was cut by 2 bases and J by 1 base, with 5 bases left in between. Looked up from germline, CDR1 is LGHNT and CDR2 is FRNRAP.

The J gene is TRBJ2-1, the V gene TRBV12-2; the D call in the table, TRBD2, was not verified against the DNA. TRBV12-2 is tagged as a pseudogene. The length of the CDR3 is 15 residues. CDR3 sequence (DNA): TGTGCCCTTCAAAAGGGGCTAGCGGGAGGGAATGAGCAGTTCTTC. Translating gives CALQKGLAGGNEQFF.

This chain joins TRBV7-2 and TRBJ2-5; D may be TRBD1 (5 bases). This CDR3 has 14 residues. Per the germline V gene, CDR1 is SGHTA and CDR2 is FQGNSA. Trimming stripped 1 base from V and 3 bases from J, with 9 bases between. As DNA, the CDR3 is TGTGCCAGCAGCTTAGACGGCAGGGAAGAGACCCAGTACTTC. Residues: CASSLDGREETQYF.

The V and J genes are TRBV19 and TRBJ2-1; TRBD2 matches at 15 bases. The length of the CDR3 is 15 residues. CDR1 and CDR2 from the germline V gene are LNHDA and SQIVND (reference sequence). The V and J ends lost 4 bases and 10 bases, in that order; junction bases with no gene match: 5. CDR3: CASSRTSGRAPEQFF. The CDR3 DNA follows: TGTGCCAGTAGTAGGACTAGCGGGAGGGCACCCGAGCAGTTCTTC. The entire variable domain, with the rest obtained from reference TRBV19 and TRBJ2-1, is as follows: DGGITQSPKYLFRKEGQNVTLSCEQNLNHDAMYWYRQDPGQGLRLIYYSQIVNDFQKGDIAEGYSVSREKKESFPLTVTSAQKNPTAFYLCASSRTSGRAPEQFFGPGTRLTVL.

The chain uses TRBV10-3 and TRBJ1-2; 7 bases map to TRBD1. Germline V gene lookup returns CDR1 ENHRY and CDR2 SYGVKD. The CDR3 has 16 amino acids. Trimming took 0 bases from V and 3 from J; bases not matched to a gene: 7. The CDR3 loop is CAISESPRGGDYGYTF. The CDR3 nucleotides read TGTGCCATCAGTGAGTCACCTCGAGGGGGCGACTATGGCTACACCTTC.

In regard to this clone: Other DNA sequences from this sample encode an identical CDR3 as well. The chain employs TRBV7-9 and TRBJ1-5; D is uncertain. Trimming removed 1 base at V and 1 base at J, with 8 bases between. The CDR3 contains 15 residues. Germline V gene sequence: CDR1 SEHNR, CDR2 FQNEAQ (reference sequence). The CDR3, as DNA: TGTGCCAGCAGCTTAGGGCACCACAGCAATCAGCCCCAGCATTTT. Its translation: CASSLGHHSNQPQHF.

The chain is built from TRBV6-5 and TRBJ2-1, with D possibly matching TRBD2 (6 bases). Per germline, CDR1 MNHEY and CDR2 SVGAGI. Between the trimmed V and J ends, which lost 2 bases and 0 bases, there was a span of 11 bases. The length of the CDR3 is 16 residues. CDR3 nucleotide sequence: TGTGCCAGCAGTTACGCGGCTAGCGCCTCCTACAATGAGCAGTTCTTC. This encodes CASSYAASASYNEQFF.